Following are 20 T cell receptor beta chains from one sample sequenced in a study of T cells after yellow fever vaccination. Via MiXCR, TCRdb re-called the 5' RACE reads, giving one row per CDR3 protein. This table holds roughly 140,000 distinct CDR3 sequences, 7.7% found once. Source: CD4+ T cells sorted from PBMCs, taken 5 days after the yellow fever booster vaccination. The receptors derive from a young man who received the YFV17D yellow fever vaccine.

This clonotype has at least ten counts. The chain uses TRBV7-9 and TRBJ2-7, with 8 positions matching TRBD2. Germline-derived CDR1 and CDR2 are SEHNR and FQNEAQ (reference sequence). V lost 4 bases to trimming and J lost 6 bases; unmatched junction nucleotides: 14. The CDR3 sequence is 16 residues long. CDR3 region: CASSSVMRAGASEQYF. The CDR3, as DNA: TGTGCCAGCAGCTCCGTGATGCGAGCGGGAGCTAGCGAGCAGTACTTC.

This chain uses TRBV3-1 with TRBJ2-5; 7 bases fit TRBD2. The CDR3 spans 18 residues. J gave up 2 bases and V 11 bases, and 23 bases lay outside the gene matches. Germline V CDR1 and CDR2: LGHDT, YNNKEL (reference sequence). The CDR3 region has the DNA TGTGCCTGCTGTTTAGGGAGTATCCCGGGGGGTAGGCAAGAGACCCAGTACTTC. It encodes CACCLGSIPGGRQETQYF.

This sequence joins TRBV12-3 or TRBV12-4 and TRBJ2-1; 10 nucleotides line up with TRBD2. CDR3 length equals 18 residues. The CDR3 region is CTFSLALASGSEVDEQFF. As DNA, the CDR3 is TGTACCTTCAGTTTAGCGCTCGCTAGCGGGAGCGAGGTGGATGAGCAGTTCTTC.

This sequence joins TRBV28 and TRBJ2-4; the D gene could be TRBD1 or TRBD2 (5 bases each). The V end was cut by 7 bases, the J end by 3 bases, with 19 bases between. This CDR3 has 16 amino acids. Germline V gene sequence: CDR1 MDHEN, CDR2 SYDVKM. The CDR3 region is CASTQRGGWVKNIQYF. The CDR3 DNA sequence: TGTGCCAGCACCCAACGTGGGGGATGGGTCAAAAACATTCAGTACTTC.

At least ten counts were recorded for this clonotype. The genes are TRBV20-1 and TRBJ2-7; D assignment may be TRBD1 or TRBD2 (5 bases each). CDR1 is DFQATT and CDR2 is SNEGSKA in the germline V gene (reference sequence). The V end lost 7 bases, the J end lost 4 bases, and 17 bases lay between the germline ends. This CDR3 comprises 13 residues. The CDR3 DNA is TGCAGTGTCTACGAGGGGCCCCAATACGAGCAGTACTTC. Its translation: CSVYEGPQYEQYF.

This clonotype was counted at least ten times. The chain couples TRBV7-8 to TRBJ2-7; no clear D. Germline lookup yields CDR1 SGHVS and CDR2 FQNEAQ. V shed 1 base and J shed 0 bases, with 10 bases lying between them. The CDR3 sequence is 15 residues long. Written as DNA, the CDR3 is TGTGCCAGCAGCTTAGTGGCTCCCTTCTCCTACGAGCAGTACTTC. It specifies CASSLVAPFSYEQYF. Full variable domain (outside the CDR3, taken from reference TRBV7-8 and TRBJ2-7): GAGVSQSPRYKVAKRGQDVALRCDPISGHVSLFWYQQALGQGPEFLTYFQNEAQLDKSGLPSDRFFAERPEGSVSTLKIQRTQQEDSAVYLCASSLVAPFSYEQYFGPGTRLTVT.

The gene calls are TRBV19 and TRBJ1-5; TRBD1 matches at 7 bases. Trimming removed 4 bases from V and 7 bases from J; junction bases left unmatched: 7. The CDR3 totals 14 residues. The germline gives CDR1 LNHDA, CDR2 SQIVND (reference sequence). CDR3 amino acids: CASSNRDRRQPQHF. As DNA, the CDR3 is TGTGCCAGTAGTAACCGGGACAGACGACAGCCCCAGCATTTT.

Details on this clonotype: A single base separates this from a much larger clone, so it may be a read error. Here the CDR3 omits its conserved ending phenylalanine or tryptophan, so a read error is the likely source. The chain links TRBV20-1 to TRBJ2-3, with D hard to call. The CDR3 sequence is 14 residues long. Germline V CDR1 and CDR2: DFQATT, SNEGSKA (reference sequence). V was pared by 5 bases and J by 0 bases, with 12 bases between. CDR3 in DNA: TGCAGTGCTCTGGACGGGCCAAGCACAGATACGCAGTATTAT. Protein: CSALDGPSTDTQYY.

This clonotype was detected ten times or more. V usage is TRBV27 and J usage is TRBJ2-5, with a possible D match to TRBD1 (6 bases). Per the germline V gene, CDR1 is MNHEY and CDR2 is SMNVEV (reference sequence). Trimming removed 5 bases from V and 5 bases from J, with 18 bases in between. This CDR3 is 15 amino acids long. Here the CDR3 DNA reads TGTGCCAGCAGTCGTCCCGGGACACCCCGGGAGACCCAGTACTTC. Translating gives CASSRPGTPRETQYF.

This clonotype was detected many times. The gene calls are TRBV3-1 and TRBJ2-1; 11 nucleotides line up with TRBD2. CDR1 and CDR2 (germline): LGHDT, YNNKEL (reference sequence). The CDR3 has 16 amino acids. With V trimmed by 6 bases and J by 6 bases, 10 bases remained unmatched. CDR3 sequence: CASRRSGTSGTNEQFF. CDR3 DNA: TGTGCCAGCAGACGATCCGGGACTAGCGGTACCAATGAGCAGTTCTTC.

This clonotype has only a few counts. The chain couples TRBV6-5 to TRBJ2-1; possibly TRBD2 for D (6 bases). CDR1 MNHEY and CDR2 SVGAGI come from the germline V gene. V dropped 0 bases and J dropped 13 bases, with 25 bases sitting between them. This CDR3 has 17 amino acids. The CDR3 DNA reads TGTGCCAGCAGTTACTCACAGAGCCGGAGGGAGAGGCAAACCCAGTTCTTC. Its protein is CASSYSQSRRERQTQFF.

This clonotype was counted many times. The V gene is TRBV5-1, the J gene TRBJ2-1; 8 bases line up with TRBD1. The CDR3 covers 14 residues. The ends lost 4 bases at V and 10 bases at J; junction bases unmatched: 10. The V gene's germline CDR1 is SGHRS and CDR2 YFSETQ. CDR3 sequence (DNA): TGCGCCAGCAGCGCCCTGACAGGGGATCTGGAGCAGTTCTTC. Translating gives CASSALTGDLEQFF. Full variable domain (missing parts from reference TRBV5-1 and TRBJ2-1): KAGVTQTPRYLIKTRGQQVTLSCSPISGHRSVSWYQQTPGQGLQFLFEYFSETQRNKGNFPGRFSGRQFSNSRSEMNVSTLELGDSALYLCASSALTGDLEQFFGPGTRLTVL.

The table lists this clonotype with many counts. This chain joins TRBV12-3 or TRBV12-4 and TRBJ2-3; 10 bases align to TRBD2. The CDR3 loop spans 14 amino acids. The trim removed 10 bases at V and 4 bases at J, leaving 8 bases unmatched. The CDR3 coding sequence is TGTGCCAACTCCCTAGCGGGAGTCGCAGATACGCAGTATTTT. Protein: CANSLAGVADTQYF.

The V call is TRBV29-1, the J call TRBJ2-4, with D perhaps being TRBD1 or TRBD2 (5 bases each). CDR3 size: 15 residues. CDR1 and CDR2 from the germline V gene are SQVTM and ANQGSEA. V lost 0 bases, J lost 7 bases, and 16 bases lay in between. The CDR3, as DNA: TGCAGCGTTGAAGATAGGGACGGCTTATCCAACATTCAGTACTTC. This gives the protein CSVEDRDGLSNIQYF.

This clonotype was detected ten times or more. J is TRBJ2-7 and V is TRBV6-1, with 11 bases identical to TRBD1. The CDR3 length is 15 residues. Germline CDR1 is MNHNS and CDR2 is SASEGT. V lost 6 bases, J lost 3 bases, and 7 bases stayed unmatched. CDR3 sequence: CASRAGTGGNYEQYF. As DNA, the CDR3 is TGTGCCAGCAGGGCAGGGACAGGGGGTAACTACGAGCAGTACTTC.

At least ten counts were recorded for this clonotype. The J gene is TRBJ1-2, the V gene TRBV27; weak D call: TRBD1 (5 bases). Germline CDR1 and CDR2: MNHEY and SMNVEV (reference sequence). The CDR3 runs to 14 residues. V lost 6 bases and J 4 bases, leaving 15 bases between the germline ends. Here the CDR3 reads CASRWTFGTYGYTF. In DNA form, the CDR3 reads TGTGCCAGCAGGTGGACATTTGGAACCTATGGCTACACCTTC.

This clonotype was counted at least ten times. This chain uses TRBV13 with TRBJ2-1; 7 bases are a match to TRBD1. This CDR3 has 13 residues. Germline V lookup: CDR1 PRHDT, CDR2 FYEKMQ (reference sequence). Unmatched junction bases numbered 4, after V lost 5 bases and J lost 6 bases. The CDR3 bases are TGTGCCAGCAGCAAAAACAGGGGCAATGAGCAGTTCTTC. Translation: CASSKNRGNEQFF.

This clonotype has ten or more counts. The rearrangement joins TRBV12-3 or TRBV12-4 to TRBJ2-1, with 7 bases identical to TRBD2. Germline trimming cut 3 bases from V and 8 bases from J; bases unmatched to any gene: 7. CDR3 size: 14 residues. CDR3 region: CASSFYGEGYEQFF. The CDR3, as DNA: TGTGCCAGCAGTTTCTACGGGGAGGGCTATGAGCAGTTCTTC.

This clonotype was detected many times. The CDR3 nucleotides are TGTGCCAGCAGCTCAAGACGGCGGGAGGTCTACGAGCAGTACTTC. Its translation: CASSSRRREVYEQYF. This chain joins TRBV5-6 and TRBJ2-7; 8 nucleotides match TRBD2. The junction had 8 bases not matched to a gene; V was cut back by 3 bases and J by 3 bases. Germline CDR1 reads SGHDT; CDR2 reads YYEEEE. There are 15 residues in the CDR3.

This clonotype was found many times. The rearrangement links TRBV5-1 to TRBJ2-1; weak D call: TRBD2 (6 bases). The V gene's germline CDR1 is SGHRS and CDR2 YFSETQ. This CDR3 spans 15 amino acids. The V gene lost 2 bases and the J gene lost 7 bases, with 16 bases spanning the gap. The CDR3 loop is CASSFERVPRNEQFF. The CDR3 DNA sequence: TGCGCCAGCAGCTTTGAGCGGGTCCCTAGGAATGAGCAGTTCTTC.